This TCR beta chain comes out of a study of blood T cell repertoires in COVID-19. Across the whole study: T cells, B-cell-depleted T cells, or PBMCs provided the cDNA or gDNA that served as material.

Those who participated ranged in age from roughly 18 to 89 years and resided in under 25 US areas. What the recovered Cohort 3 donors had was two negative PCRs, clearance, or symptom resolution. V shed 4 bases and J 4 bases; nucleotides not matched to a gene: 4. There are 14 residues in the CDR3. Germline-derived CDR1 and CDR2 are SGHRS and YFSETQ. As originally analysed: The assay estimated nucleated cells by amplifying reference gene primers. Libraries were prepared by immunoSEQ multiplex PCR; TCRdb keeps only in-frame clonotypes and omits some of them. V and J calls and clone size are those listed in that table; D and trimming were worked out from the DNA. The data show nearly 400,000 clones, roughly 91% seen once.

The material sequenced was PBMCs or T cells enriched from blood (not recorded which). The chain recombines TRBV5-1 with TRBJ1-5, with 8 bases aligning to TRBD1. This clonotype was obtained from a woman aged 30 to 39 who had recovered from COVID-19. The CDR3 loop reads CASSQGQENQPQHF. Written as DNA, the CDR3 is TGCGCCAGCAGCCAGGGACAGGAGAATCAGCCCCAGCATTTT.